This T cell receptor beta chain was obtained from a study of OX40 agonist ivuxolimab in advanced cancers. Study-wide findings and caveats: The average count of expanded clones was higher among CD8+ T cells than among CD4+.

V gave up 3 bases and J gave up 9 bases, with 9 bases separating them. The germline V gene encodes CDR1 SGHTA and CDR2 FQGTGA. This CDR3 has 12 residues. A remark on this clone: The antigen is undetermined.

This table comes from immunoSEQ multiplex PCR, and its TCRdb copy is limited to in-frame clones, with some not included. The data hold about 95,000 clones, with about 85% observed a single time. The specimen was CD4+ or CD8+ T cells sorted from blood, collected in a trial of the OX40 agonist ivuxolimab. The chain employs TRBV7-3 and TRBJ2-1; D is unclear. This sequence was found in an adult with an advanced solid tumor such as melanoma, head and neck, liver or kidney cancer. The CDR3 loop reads CASSFPPGEQFF. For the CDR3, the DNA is TGTGCCAGCAGCTTCCCACCTGGTGAGCAGTTCTTC.